This TCR beta chain appears in the sequencing data of a study of CD8 T cells in ankylosing spondylitis. As concerns this clonotype: Antigen unknown.

Study observations and caveats: What seemed typical of ankylosing spondylitis blood was a TCR beta motif built from several highly homologous variants.

The CDR3 length is 15 residues. With 0 bases clipped from V and 7 bases from J, the junction kept 6 bases outside the gene matches. Germline lookup yields CDR1 SEHNR and CDR2 FQNEAQ (reference sequence). A single record per CDR3 protein comes from TCRdb applying MiXCR to the 5' RACE reads. The sample carries 100,000 to 150,000 distinct CDR3 sequences, about a sixth recorded once. The gene calls are TRBV7-9 and TRBJ2-1; 7 nucleotides line up with TRBD2. The source material was blood, either unsorted or a sorted T cell fraction (not recorded which). The sequence was obtained from a male donor with ankylosing spondylitis. CDR3 DNA: TGTGCCAGCAGCTTAGCGGGAGGGCCAGAAAATGAGCAGTTCTTC. This translates into CASSLAGGPENEQFF.